The 32 T cell receptor beta chains given below trace back to one sample, sequenced in a study of shared T cell receptors in the human thymus. TCRdb's table, derived via immunoSEQ multiplex PCR, lists solely in-frame clones and lacks some. Of 640,000 or so clones listed, more than 70% were seen once; the top ten hold over 0.008%. These records were also assigned to another study, of human thymus T cells.

Material: thymocytes. These receptors came from a boy in the first two years of life with a congenital heart defect.

The rearrangement joins TRBV11-2 to TRBJ1-6, with D unclear. With 5 bases removed from V and 1 base from J, the gap between germline ends came to 6 bases. The CDR3 covers 14 residues. CDR1 and CDR2 from the germline V gene are SGHAT and FQNNGV. The CDR3 sequence: CASSAGSYNSPLHF. CDR3 coding DNA: TGTGCCAGCAGCGCCGGTTCCTATAATTCACCCCTCCACTTT.

The genes are TRBV7-9 and TRBJ2-1; D is unclear. CDR1 SEHNR and CDR2 FQNEAQ come from the germline V gene (reference sequence). Deletions cut 6 bases from V and 12 bases from J, with 9 bases between. The length of the CDR3 is 10 residues. The CDR3 here is CASSSTLQFF. CDR3 nucleotide sequence: TGTGCCAGCAGTAGTACTTTGCAGTTCTTC.

The V gene is TRBV7-6, the J gene TRBJ2-1; perhaps TRBD2 as D (6 bases). The CDR3 has 17 amino acids. From germline, CDR1 is SGHVS and CDR2 FNYEAQ. V lost 2 bases and J 15 bases, leaving 29 bases between the germline ends. The CDR3 coding sequence is TGTGCCAGCAGCTTAAGCCCCCCGGGACTTAATCCCCCCCGGTTGTTCTTC. Translating gives CASSLSPPGLNPPRLFF.

The rearrangement uses TRBV14 and TRBJ1-2; 9 nucleotides align to TRBD1. The germline CDR1 and CDR2 sequences are SGHDN and FVKESK. V lost 1 base, J lost 3 bases, and 6 bases stayed unmatched. The CDR3 contains 16 residues. CDR3 sequence (DNA): TGTGCCAGCAGCCAAGTCATGAGGACAGGGGACTATGGCTACACCTTC. It encodes CASSQVMRTGDYGYTF.

This chain joins TRBV30 and TRBJ2-1, with a possible D match to TRBD1 (5 bases). CDR1 is GTSNPN and CDR2 is SVGIG in the germline V gene (reference sequence). The CDR3 extends over 17 amino acids. The V and J ends lost 1 base and 7 bases respectively, with 23 bases between them. CDR3 region: CAWSANGWSTEKNEQFF. Here the CDR3 DNA reads TGTGCCTGGAGTGCGAATGGTTGGTCGACAGAGAAGAATGAGCAGTTCTTC.

The rearrangement uses TRBV4-1 and TRBJ2-7, with TRBD2 matching over 15 bases. Germline trimming cut 2 bases from V and 5 bases from J; bases unmatched to any gene: 13. Per germline, CDR1 MGHRA and CDR2 YSYEKL. This CDR3 spans 19 amino acids. In nucleotides, the CDR3 is TGCGCCAGCAGCCAACCCGGGACTAGCGGGGGGATTAGGTCCCACGAGCAGTACTTC. This gives the protein CASSQPGTSGGIRSHEQYF.

The genes are TRBV14 and TRBJ2-7, with D possibly being TRBD1 (6 bases). The CDR3 loop spans 17 amino acids. Germline CDR1 and CDR2: SGHDN and FVKESK. The germline V and J ends were trimmed by 1 base and 3 bases, with 19 bases remaining between them. CDR3 protein: CASSQGGGWGRDYEQYF. Here the CDR3 DNA reads TGTGCCAGCAGCCAAGGAGGGGGTTGGGGGAGAGACTACGAGCAGTACTTC.

The chain links TRBV28 to TRBJ2-7; D unresolved. CDR1 and CDR2 from the germline V gene are MDHEN and SYDVKM. V was trimmed by 6 bases and J by 0 bases, leaving 9 bases between them. This CDR3 is 13 amino acids long. CDR3 sequence reads: CASSPESSYEQYF. The CDR3 nucleotides read TGTGCCAGCAGCCCGGAGAGCTCCTACGAGCAGTACTTC.

CDR3 coding DNA: TGTGCCAGCAGCTTGAACAGGGGGCATCAGGGCTACACCTTC. This sequence encodes CASSLNRGHQGYTF. The genes are TRBV5-6 and TRBJ1-2, with 9 bases fitting TRBD1. Germline V CDR1 and CDR2: SGHDT, YYEEEE. CDR3 size: 14 residues. The junction had 6 bases not matched to a gene; V was cut back by 1 base and J by 8 bases.

The rearrangement joins TRBV18 to TRBJ2-2; D perhaps matches TRBD1 (5 bases). Trimming pared 4 bases from V and 1 base from J, leaving 16 bases between. Germline-derived CDR1 and CDR2 are KGHSH and LQKENI. The CDR3 has 17 residues. CDR3 sequence reads: CASSQKFGQLNTGELFF. DNA for the CDR3: TGTGCCAGCTCACAAAAGTTCGGACAACTGAACACCGGGGAGCTGTTTTTT.

This clone is a singleton in its sample. The rearrangement links TRBV20-1 to TRBJ1-2, with D tentatively TRBD1 (5 bases). This CDR3 is built from 11 residues. Per the germline V gene, CDR1 is DFQATT and CDR2 is SNEGSKA (reference sequence). V gave up 6 bases and J gave up 8 bases, with 13 bases separating them. The CDR3 loop reads CSAGSRGGYTF. The CDR3 nucleotides read TGCAGTGCAGGAAGTCGGGGGGGCTACACCTTC.

The rearrangement uses TRBV7-2 and TRBJ2-1; D call uncertain. This CDR3 comprises 17 residues. V dropped 1 base and J dropped 0 bases, with 13 bases sitting between them. The V gene's germline CDR1 is SGHTA and CDR2 FQGNSA. The CDR3 loop reads CASSLGLVTTSYNEQFF. CDR3 nucleotides: TGTGCCAGCAGCTTAGGCCTCGTAACTACCTCCTACAATGAGCAGTTCTTC. The complete variable domain, with remaining parts taken from reference TRBV7-2 and TRBJ2-1, reads GAGVSQSPSNKVTEKGKDVELRCDPISGHTALYWYRQSLGQGLEFLIYFQGNSAPDKSGLPSDRFSAERTGGSVSTLTIQRTQQEDSAVYLCASSLGLVTTSYNEQFFGPGTRLTVL.

The CDR3 nucleotides read TGTGCCAGCGGGACAGGGAAATTCATGAACACTGAAGCTTTCTTT. Its protein product is CASGTGKFMNTEAFF. The chain couples TRBV19 to TRBJ1-1, with 9 bases lining up with TRBD1. With 9 bases clipped from V and 0 bases from J, the junction kept 8 bases outside the gene matches. Germline CDR1 LNHDA, CDR2 SQIVND (reference sequence). This CDR3 is built from 15 residues.

The V call is TRBV5-4, the J call TRBJ1-1; D might be TRBD1 (5 bases). The CDR3 runs to 14 residues. CDR1 is SGHNT, CDR2 YYREEE, per germline (reference sequence). V was shortened by 4 bases and J by 8 bases, with 18 bases between the two germline ends. For the CDR3, the DNA is TGTGCCAGCAGCGGAGACCCCAGGGCCTCCGAAGCTTTCTTT. Translating gives CASSGDPRASEAFF.

The V gene is TRBV19, the J gene TRBJ1-1, with 11 bases fitting TRBD1. This CDR3 spans 13 amino acids. V lost 6 bases to trimming and J lost 5 bases; unmatched junction nucleotides: 2. Germline CDR1 LNHDA, CDR2 SQIVND (reference sequence). CDR3 sequence: CASSRDRGTEAFF. CDR3 bases: TGTGCCAGTAGCCGGGACAGGGGGACTGAAGCTTTCTTT.

This clone was seen a single time. The J gene is TRBJ1-1, the V gene TRBV5-1, with D hard to call. Germline loops: CDR1 SGHRS, CDR2 YFSETQ. The CDR3 sequence is 15 residues long. Trimming removed 0 bases at V and 4 bases at J, with 13 bases between. The CDR3 protein is CASSLGSVSVTEAFF. CDR3 nucleotides: TGCGCCAGCAGCTTGGGGTCCGTCAGCGTCACTGAAGCTTTCTTT.

This clone was recorded once. This chain uses TRBV28 with TRBJ1-6, with TRBD1 matching 7 bases. CDR3 length: 16 residues. Germline V gene lookup returns CDR1 MDHEN and CDR2 SYDVKM. The J segment lost 7 bases and the V segment lost 3 bases, leaving 9 bases of the junction unmatched. This chain's CDR3 is CASSFPIGDRNSPLHF. In DNA form, the CDR3 reads TGTGCCAGCAGTTTCCCAATCGGGGACAGAAATTCACCCCTCCACTTT.

V is TRBV25-1 and J is TRBJ2-5, with 14 bases fitting TRBD2. Germline CDR1 is MGHDK and CDR2 is SYGVNS. J lost 6 bases, V lost 6 bases, and 3 bases had no gene match. This CDR3 has 14 residues. DNA of the CDR3: TGTGCCAGCAGGACTAGCGGGGGGGCGAAGACCCAGTACTTC. Translating it yields CASRTSGGAKTQYF.

The rearrangement uses TRBV19 and TRBJ2-5; unclear D gene. Germline CDR1 is LNHDA and CDR2 is SQIVND (reference sequence). The CDR3 extends over 12 amino acids. V was shortened by 6 bases and J by 3 bases, with 8 bases between the two germline ends. The CDR3 nucleotides are TGTGCCAGTAGAAGCGAAAAAGAGACCCAGTACTTC. Its protein product is CASRSEKETQYF.

This sequence joins TRBV19 and TRBJ2-6; TRBD1 aligns across 7 bases. V shed 7 bases, J shed 0 bases, and the junction held 9 bases outside the gene matches. Germline V CDR1 and CDR2: LNHDA, SQIVND (reference sequence). The CDR3 runs to 17 residues. The CDR3 region has the DNA TGTGCCAGTATCCGGGACAGCGTTGACTCTGGGGCCAACGTCCTGACTTTC. Protein sequence: CASIRDSVDSGANVLTF. Full variable domain (missing parts from reference TRBV19 and TRBJ2-6): DGGITQSPKYLFRKEGQNVTLSCEQNLNHDAMYWYRQDPGQGLRLIYYSQIVNDFQKGDIAEGYSVSREKKESFPLTVTSAQKNPTAFYLCASIRDSVDSGANVLTFGAGSRLTVL.

The chain carries TRBV5-1 and TRBJ2-1, with TRBD2 matching over 10 bases. This CDR3 contains 17 residues. The trim removed 1 base at V and 0 bases at J, leaving 4 bases unmatched. CDR1 and CDR2 from the germline V gene are SGHRS and YFSETQ. CDR3 in amino acids: CASSLTSGTNSYNEQFF. The CDR3 DNA reads as TGCGCCAGCAGCTTGACTAGCGGGACCAACTCCTACAATGAGCAGTTCTTC.

The rearrangement uses TRBV6-1 and TRBJ1-5, with 9 bases aligning to TRBD1. J was trimmed by 0 bases and V by 1 base; bases with no gene match: 16. Germline V CDR1 and CDR2: MNHNS, SASEGT. This CDR3 is built from 21 residues. Written as DNA, the CDR3 is TGTGCCAGCAGTGAAGACGCTAAAAGACAGGGGGAATTGGATAGCAATCAGCCCCAGCATTTT. Protein sequence: CASSEDAKRQGELDSNQPQHF.

The rearrangement joins TRBV10-3 to TRBJ2-7, with TRBD1 matching over 7 bases. The CDR3 runs to 13 residues. CDR1 ENHRY and CDR2 SYGVKD come from the germline V gene. The ends lost 3 bases at V and 6 bases at J; junction bases unmatched: 5. The CDR3: CAISDRQGSEQYF. The DNA for the CDR3 is TGTGCCATCAGTGACAGACAGGGTTCCGAGCAGTACTTC.

Comment on this clone: This specimen includes other DNA sequences encoding the same CDR3. In DNA, the CDR3 is TGTGCCAGCAGTTTTAGGGGTAACTATGGCTACACCTTC. Translating gives CASSFRGNYGYTF. The rearrangement links TRBV28 to TRBJ1-2; D might be TRBD1 (5 bases). V was pared by 3 bases and J by 1 base, with 6 bases between. The V gene's germline CDR1 is MDHEN and CDR2 SYDVKM. CDR3 length: 13 amino acids.

The V and J genes are TRBV7-9 and TRBJ1-2, with TRBD1 as a possible D gene (6 bases). Germline V CDR1 and CDR2: SEHNR, FQNEAQ (reference sequence). The V end lost 3 bases, the J end lost 1 base, and 15 bases lay between the germline ends. There are 16 residues in the CDR3. Here the CDR3 DNA reads TGTGCCAGCAGCTTCCGAACAGGGAAGGATAACTATGGCTACACCTTC. Protein sequence: CASSFRTGKDNYGYTF.

This clone was seen a few times. The gene calls are TRBV7-2 and TRBJ2-3; TRBD2 matches 10 bases. V lost 1 base, J lost 6 bases, and 7 bases stayed unmatched. The germline V gene encodes CDR1 SGHTA and CDR2 FQGNSA. CDR3 length: 16 residues. CDR3 bases: TGTGCCAGCAGCTTAGGCCCTAGCGGGAGTCCGGATACGCAGTATTTT. Amino acid sequence: CASSLGPSGSPDTQYF.

The chain is built from TRBV27 and TRBJ1-2, with D unclear. Germline V gives CDR1 MNHEY, CDR2 SMNVEV (reference sequence). The CDR3 extends over 13 amino acids. Trimming removed 2 bases at V and 3 bases at J, with 7 bases between. Written as DNA, the CDR3 is TGTGCCAGCAGTTTAGGGGAGTACTATGGCTACACCTTC. Its translation is CASSLGEYYGYTF.

The V and J genes are TRBV11-2 and TRBJ1-2; D is uncertain. The V gene's germline CDR1 is SGHAT and CDR2 FQNNGV. V was cut by 7 bases and J by 0 bases, with 18 bases left in between. CDR3 length equals 16 residues. The CDR3 reads CASTADHPRANYGYTF. CDR3 DNA sequence: TGTGCCAGCACGGCGGACCATCCGAGGGCTAACTATGGCTACACCTTC.

This clone was seen just once. The chain uses TRBV6-6 and TRBJ2-7, with a possible D match to TRBD1 (6 bases). This CDR3 contains 13 residues. Per germline, CDR1 MNHNY and CDR2 SVGAGI (reference sequence). The V end was cut by 0 bases, the J end by 12 bases, with 15 bases between. CDR3 loop: CASSYSRQVAAYF. In DNA form, the CDR3 reads TGTGCCAGCAGTTACTCGCGACAGGTGGCCGCGTACTTC.

This chain uses TRBV19 with TRBJ2-7; perhaps TRBD1 as D (5 bases). Trimming cost V 0 bases and J 0 bases, with 9 bases left between them. The CDR3 extends over 15 amino acids. Germline V CDR1 and CDR2: LNHDA, SQIVND (reference sequence). For the CDR3, the DNA is TGTGCCAGTAGTATAGATTACAGGCGCTCCTACGAGCAGTACTTC. Translation: CASSIDYRRSYEQYF.

The gene calls are TRBV7-8 and TRBJ1-5; tentatively, D is TRBD1 (5 bases). The CDR3 consists of 15 residues. Germline CDR1 is SGHVS and CDR2 is FQNEAQ. The germline V and J ends were trimmed by 5 bases and 7 bases, with 18 bases remaining between them. The CDR3 protein is CASSPGGGDVQPQHF. DNA of the CDR3: TGTGCCAGCAGCCCAGGCGGGGGTGACGTGCAGCCCCAGCATTTT.

This clone occurred once. The chain joins TRBV9 to TRBJ1-1; 7 positions match TRBD1. The V and J ends lost 0 bases and 7 bases, in that order; junction bases with no gene match: 9. This CDR3 comprises 15 residues. Germline V gene data show CDR1 as SGDLS and CDR2 as YYNGEE. The CDR3 coding sequence is TGTGCCAGCAGCGTAGAAGGGGGCGCGGGCATTGAAGCTTTCTTT. Its translation: CASSVEGGAGIEAFF.